Each of the 27 T cell receptor beta chains below was sequenced from the same sample in a study of CD8+ T cells in alopecia areata. Indicated treatment: oral pan-JAK inhibitor, 5-10 mg twice daily. As the sequencing template, cDNA was produced by extracting RNA and reverse transcribing it. The assay was immunoSEQ multiplex PCR, and TCRdb's table has in-frame clones only and misses some. The profile covers tens of thousands of clones, with around three fifths appearing a single time and 20% to 25% taken by the ten largest. This sample comprised CD8+ T cells sorted from blood, obtained at week 4, from a patient treated with tofacitinib. The receptors derive from a human donor with alopecia areata.

The sample holds a few counts of this clone. In nucleotides, the CDR3 is TGTGCCAGTAGTACGCCAGGTGAGCAGTTCTTC. This gives the protein CASSTPGEQFF. V and J are TRBV19 and TRBJ2-1; D remains ambiguous. CDR3 length: 11 residues. Germline loops: CDR1 LNHDA, CDR2 SQIVND (reference sequence). Trimming removed 4 bases at V and 9 bases at J, with 7 bases between.

The rearrangement uses TRBV19 and TRBJ2-7; D may be TRBD2 (5 bases). Per germline, CDR1 LNHDA and CDR2 SQIVND (reference sequence). The CDR3 is 16 residues long. Trimming took off 3 bases at V and 1 base at J, with 16 bases between the two ends. CDR3 loop: CASSMGDGITSYEQYF. CDR3 nucleotide sequence: TGTGCCAGTAGTATGGGTGACGGGATAACTTCCTACGAGCAGTACTTC.

The rearrangement links TRBV23-1 to TRBJ2-3; TRBD1 is a possible D gene (5 bases). Being an ORF, TRBV23-1 has a function that is uncertain. Deletions cut 7 bases from V and 5 bases from J, with 19 bases between. The CDR3 totals 15 residues. The CDR3 region has the DNA TGCGCCAGCACTACCGCAGGGCTCCGGGTAGATACGCAGTATTTT. Translation: CASTTAGLRVDTQYF.

This clone showed up just a few times. The gene calls are TRBV30 and TRBJ1-5; TRBD1 matches at 9 bases. The CDR3 loop spans 14 amino acids. Germline CDR1 and CDR2: GTSNPN and SVGIG (reference sequence). V lost 2 bases, J lost 5 bases, and 4 bases stayed unmatched. The CDR3, as DNA: TGTGCCTGGAGTACGGGACAGGGCGATCAGCCCCAGCATTTT. Amino acid sequence: CAWSTGQGDQPQHF.

This clone occurred a few times. V gene TRBV7-2 combines with J gene TRBJ1-1; 7 bases match TRBD1. Germline V gene lookup returns CDR1 SGHTA and CDR2 FQGNSA. The CDR3 is 13 amino acids. J gave up 5 bases and V 5 bases, and 5 bases lay outside the gene matches. The CDR3 sequence is CASSPLTGTEAFF. The CDR3 nucleotides are TGTGCCAGCAGCCCCTTGACAGGGACTGAAGCTTTCTTT.

V usage is TRBV2 and J usage is TRBJ1-2; TRBD1 is a possible D gene (6 bases). The CDR3 runs 16 residues. Trimming shortened V by 6 bases and J by 5 bases, and 22 bases separated the two germline ends. The germline V gene encodes CDR1 SNHLY and CDR2 FYNNEI. The CDR3 reads CASSPSRGGRGYGYTF. In DNA, the CDR3 is TGTGCCAGCAGCCCTTCTCGGGGAGGCAGGGGTTATGGCTACACCTTC.

The chain employs TRBV14 and TRBJ2-1, with 7 positions matching TRBD1. Germline CDR1 is SGHDN and CDR2 is FVKESK. V lost 3 bases, J lost 4 bases, and 6 bases stayed unmatched. The CDR3 runs to 15 residues. The CDR3 nucleotides are TGTGCCAGCAGCCACACAGGGGAGAGATACAATGAGCAGTTCTTC. This sequence encodes CASSHTGERYNEQFF.

The J gene is TRBJ2-3, the V gene TRBV7-8, with 7 bases that match TRBD1. V shed 5 bases, J shed 2 bases, and the junction held 4 bases outside the gene matches. Germline V CDR1 and CDR2: SGHVS, FQNEAQ. The length of the CDR3 is 14 residues. CDR3 loop: CASSLTGYTDTQYF. CDR3 nucleotide sequence: TGTGCCAGCAGCCTGACAGGGTACACAGATACGCAGTATTTT.

CDR3 sequence reads: CASSYYGAGDTQYF. CDR3 bases: TGTGCCAGCAGTTACTATGGGGCAGGGGATACGCAGTATTTT. The chain joins TRBV6-5 to TRBJ2-3, with a possible D match to TRBD1 (5 bases). From germline, CDR1 is MNHEY and CDR2 SVGAGI. The CDR3 has 14 amino acids. V gave up 1 base and J gave up 6 bases, with 11 bases separating them.

The chain carries TRBV5-6 and TRBJ2-7, with TRBD1 matching over 10 bases. Germline CDR1 reads SGHDT; CDR2 reads YYEEEE. V trimming: 3 bases; J trimming: 3 bases; junction bases outside the gene matches: 6. The length of the CDR3 is 15 residues. CDR3 DNA sequence: TGTGCCAGCAGCTCCGTGGGGACAGGGGACTACGAGCAGTACTTC. Amino acid sequence: CASSSVGTGDYEQYF.

V is TRBV13 and J is TRBJ2-4, with 9 bases lining up with TRBD2. The CDR3 sequence is 19 residues long. V lost 7 bases to trimming and J lost 0 bases; unmatched junction nucleotides: 16. In germline, CDR1 is PRHDT, CDR2 FYEKMQ (reference sequence). The CDR3 region is CASTSRGSGGELAKNIQYF. CDR3 in DNA: TGTGCCAGCACCTCGAGGGGTAGCGGGGGCGAACTAGCCAAAAACATTCAGTACTTC. The full variable domain, completed using reference TRBV13 and TRBJ2-4, is AAGVIQSPRHLIKEKRETATLKCYPIPRHDTVYWYQQGPGQDPQFLISFYEKMQSDKGSIPDRFSAQQFSDYHSELNMSSLELGDSALYFCASTSRGSGGELAKNIQYFGAGTRLSVL.

The V call is TRBV29-1, the J call TRBJ1-3; D gene unclear. CDR1 is SQVTM, CDR2 ANQGSEA, per germline. V gave up 3 bases and J gave up 0 bases, with 15 bases separating them. The CDR3 covers 16 residues. This CDR3 reads CSVERRAPTSGNTIYF. The CDR3 DNA reads as TGCAGCGTTGAGAGGAGGGCGCCGACCTCTGGAAACACCATATATTTT.

The rearrangement joins TRBV4-2 to TRBJ2-2; D gene unclear. Germline V gives CDR1 LGHNA, CDR2 YNFKEQ. Trimming took off 1 base at V and 4 bases at J, with 10 bases between the two ends. This CDR3 comprises 15 residues. The CDR3 nucleotides are TGTGCCAGCAGCCAAGGAATAGCTCTCACCGGGGAGCTGTTTTTT. Protein product: CASSQGIALTGELFF.

This sequence joins TRBV30 and TRBJ2-3; D gene uncertain. This CDR3 is built from 12 residues. Trimming shortened V by 5 bases and J by 3 bases, and 9 bases separated the two germline ends. Germline CDR1 GTSNPN, CDR2 SVGIG (reference sequence). CDR3 region: CAWGITTDTQYF. The CDR3 coding sequence is TGTGCCTGGGGTATCACAACAGATACGCAGTATTTT.

The gene calls are TRBV7-8 and TRBJ2-1; 8 nucleotides match TRBD1. The V gene's germline CDR1 is SGHVS and CDR2 FQNEAQ. V gave up 5 bases and J gave up 6 bases; unmatched junction bases: 12. The CDR3 consists of 16 residues. The CDR3 DNA follows: TGTGCCAGCAGCCTTTTTACAGGGGGGACGTTCAATGAGCAGTTCTTC. Translated, it gives CASSLFTGGTFNEQFF. The full variable domain, in which reference TRBV7-8 and TRBJ2-1 provide the parts outside the CDR3, is GAGVSQSPRYKVAKRGQDVALRCDPISGHVSLFWYQQALGQGPEFLTYFQNEAQLDKSGLPSDRFFAERPEGSVSTLKIQRTQQEDSAVYLCASSLFTGGTFNEQFFGPGTRLTVL.

The chain is built from TRBV30 and TRBJ2-1; D is uncertain. The ends were cut back, 0 bases at V and 7 bases at J, with 7 bases in the middle. This CDR3 spans 12 amino acids. From germline, CDR1 is GTSNPN and CDR2 SVGIG (reference sequence). CDR3 coding DNA: TGTGCCTGGAGTGTTGGATGGAATGAGCAGTTCTTC. Encoded protein: CAWSVGWNEQFF.

This clone was seen only a few times. The sample carries other DNA sequences with the same CDR3. The V gene is TRBV7-7, the J gene TRBJ2-1, with a tentative D call TRBD2 (6 bases). Deletions cut 0 bases from V and 4 bases from J, with 7 bases between. The germline V gene has CDR1 SSHAT and CDR2 FNYEAQ (reference sequence). The CDR3 consists of 14 residues. The CDR3 loop is CASSLAGGYNEQFF. For the CDR3, the DNA is TGTGCCAGCAGCTTAGCGGGGGGATACAATGAGCAGTTCTTC.

CDR3 in DNA: TGTGCCAGCAGCCAAGATACGAGGCCTGAAGCTTTCTTT. This gives the protein CASSQDTRPEAFF. This chain links TRBV14 with TRBJ1-1; no clear D. Trimming left V 0 bases short and J 6 bases short, with 8 bases between. The CDR3 length is 13 residues. Germline V gene data show CDR1 as SGHDN and CDR2 as FVKESK.

The rearrangement links TRBV11-1 to TRBJ1-1; D is unclear. The CDR3 contains 14 residues. V was pared by 6 bases and J by 4 bases, with 15 bases between. Germline assignment: CDR1 SGHAT and CDR2 FQDESV (reference sequence). As DNA, the CDR3 is TGTGCCAGCAGTTCGAAAAGGGCGGGCACTGAAGCTTTCTTT. Its translation: CASSSKRAGTEAFF.

V usage is TRBV4-3 and J usage is TRBJ2-1; D is ambiguous. Germline CDR1 reads LGHNA; CDR2 reads YSLEER. With 0 bases removed from V and 8 bases from J, the gap between germline ends came to 14 bases. The CDR3 has 15 amino acids. The CDR3, as DNA: TGCGCCAGCAGCCAAGATCGTAACCCTCTGGATGAGCAGTTCTTC. The encoded protein is CASSQDRNPLDEQFF.

This chain connects TRBV27 to TRBJ2-3; tentatively, D is TRBD1 or TRBD2 (7 bases each). Germline V gene data show CDR1 as MNHEY and CDR2 as SMNVEV (reference sequence). Trimming removed 8 bases from V and 4 bases from J, with 16 bases in between. The CDR3 is 14 amino acids. CDR3 DNA: TGTGCCAGCCAGGGGGGGTCTCGGGCAGATACGCAGTATTTT. Translated, it gives CASQGGSRADTQYF.

This clone was recorded once. The chain recombines TRBV30 with TRBJ2-2; the D is unclear. The V and J ends lost 1 base and 4 bases respectively, with 7 bases between them. In germline, CDR1 is GTSNPN, CDR2 SVGIG (reference sequence). The length of the CDR3 is 13 residues. CDR3 DNA sequence: TGTGCCTGGAGTGCGAGTTTCACCGGGGAGCTGTTTTTT. Translated, it gives CAWSASFTGELFF.

This clone was seen just once. V and J are TRBV30 and TRBJ2-7, with TRBD1 matching 10 bases. The CDR3 is 13 amino acids. Germline CDR1 is GTSNPN and CDR2 is SVGIG (reference sequence). With V trimmed by 4 bases and J by 5 bases, 5 bases remained unmatched. The CDR3 is CAWTRQGADEQYF. CDR3 nucleotide sequence: TGTGCCTGGACAAGACAGGGGGCGGACGAGCAGTACTTC. Full variable domain (rest looked up from reference TRBV30 and TRBJ2-7): SQTIHQWPATLVQPVGSPLSLECTVEGTSNPNLYWYRQAAGRGLQLLFYSVGIGQISSEVPQNLSASRPQDRQFILSSKKLLLSDSGFYLCAWTRQGADEQYFGPGTRLTVT.

V usage is TRBV29-1 and J usage is TRBJ1-2; D not resolved. Germline V gives CDR1 SQVTM, CDR2 ANQGSEA. The V end lost 1 base, the J end lost 0 bases, and 12 bases lay between the germline ends. The CDR3 loop spans 15 amino acids. CDR3 nucleotide sequence: TGCAGCGTTGAAGGCCAAATGAGGACTAACTATGGCTACACCTTC. Translating gives CSVEGQMRTNYGYTF. Full variable domain (outside the CDR3, taken from reference TRBV29-1 and TRBJ1-2): SAVISQKPSRDICQRGTSLTIQCQVDSQVTMMFWYRQQPGQSLTLIATANQGSEATYESGFVIDKFPISRPNLTFSTLTVSNMSPEDSSIYLCSVEGQMRTNYGYTFGSGTRLTVV.

The rearrangement links TRBV15 to TRBJ1-2, with TRBD1 matching over 7 bases. The V segment lost 5 bases and the J segment 3 bases; nucleotides outside the gene matches: 9. Germline CDR1 reads LNHNV; CDR2 reads YYDKDF (reference sequence). There are 15 residues in the CDR3. The CDR3 coding sequence is TGTGCCACCAGCTTGACAGGGAAGAATGACTATGGCTACACCTTC. This gives the protein CATSLTGKNDYGYTF.

This clone was recorded only once. The V gene is TRBV15, the J gene TRBJ1-1, with D possibly being TRBD1 (5 bases). The ends were cut back, 5 bases at V and 6 bases at J, with 16 bases in the middle. From germline, CDR1 is LNHNV and CDR2 YYDKDF (reference sequence). The CDR3 length is 14 residues. The CDR3, as DNA: TGTGCCACCAGCCCTCGGTCGGGGGATCCTGAAGCTTTCTTT. This gives the protein CATSPRSGDPEAFF. Drawing the rest from reference TRBV15 and TRBJ1-1, the complete variable domain is DAMVIQNPRYQVTQFGKPVTLSCSQTLNHNVMYWYQQKSSQAPKLLFHYYDKDFNNEADTPDNFQSRRPNTSFCFLDIRSPGLGDTAMYLCATSPRSGDPEAFFGQGTRLTVV.

The chain carries TRBV6-5 and TRBJ1-2, with 7 bases that match TRBD1. Germline V CDR1 and CDR2: MNHEY, SVGAGI. The CDR3 has 12 amino acids. The trim removed 6 bases at V and 6 bases at J, leaving 4 bases unmatched. The CDR3 sequence: CASRAGTDGYTF. CDR3 bases: TGTGCCAGCAGAGCCGGGACAGATGGCTACACCTTC.